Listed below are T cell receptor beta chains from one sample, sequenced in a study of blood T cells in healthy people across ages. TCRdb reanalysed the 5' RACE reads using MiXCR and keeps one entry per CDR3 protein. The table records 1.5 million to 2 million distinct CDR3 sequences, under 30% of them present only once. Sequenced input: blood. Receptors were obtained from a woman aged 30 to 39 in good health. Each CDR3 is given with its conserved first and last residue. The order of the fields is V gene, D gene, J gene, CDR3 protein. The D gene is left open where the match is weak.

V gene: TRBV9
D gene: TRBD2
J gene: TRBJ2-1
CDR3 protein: CASSTGGGPPGNEQFF

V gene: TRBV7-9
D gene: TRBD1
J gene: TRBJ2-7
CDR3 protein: CASSFPPGTASYEQYF

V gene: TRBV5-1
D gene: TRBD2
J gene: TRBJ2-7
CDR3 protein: CASSSGLARAYEQYF

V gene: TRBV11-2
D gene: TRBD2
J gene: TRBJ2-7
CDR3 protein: CASRGWRESSNEQYF

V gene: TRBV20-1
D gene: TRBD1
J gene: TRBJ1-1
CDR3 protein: CSARPQQGANTEAFF

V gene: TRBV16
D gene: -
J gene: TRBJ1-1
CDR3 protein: CASSQGPRGAGGTEAFF

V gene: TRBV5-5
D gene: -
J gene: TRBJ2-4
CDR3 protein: CASSIGTNIQYF

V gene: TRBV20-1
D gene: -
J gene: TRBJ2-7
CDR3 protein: CSARAPTYYEQYF

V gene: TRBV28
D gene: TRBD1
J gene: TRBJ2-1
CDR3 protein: CASSPHTGANSYNEQFF

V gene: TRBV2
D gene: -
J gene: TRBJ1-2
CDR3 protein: CASSERGSYGYTF

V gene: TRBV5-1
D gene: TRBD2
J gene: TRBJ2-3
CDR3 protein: CASRVGGRYTQYF

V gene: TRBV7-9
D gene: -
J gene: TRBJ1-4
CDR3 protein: CASSLASVPEKLFF

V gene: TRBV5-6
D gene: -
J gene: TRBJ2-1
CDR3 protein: CASSLLSSSSYNEQFF

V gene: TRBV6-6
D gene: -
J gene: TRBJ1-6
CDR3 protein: CASSPWKGNNSPLHF

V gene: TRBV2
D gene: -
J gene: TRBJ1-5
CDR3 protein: CASSEGLIRDRPQHF

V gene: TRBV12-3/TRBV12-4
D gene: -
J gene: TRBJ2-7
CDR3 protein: CASSIWSSYEQYF

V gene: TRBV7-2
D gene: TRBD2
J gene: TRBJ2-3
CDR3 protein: CASSFLTSGRAKDTQYF

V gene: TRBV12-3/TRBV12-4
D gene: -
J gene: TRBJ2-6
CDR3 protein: CASSFRRPGDNVLTF

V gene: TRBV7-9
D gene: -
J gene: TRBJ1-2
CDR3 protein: CASSGIEAGWDYGYTF

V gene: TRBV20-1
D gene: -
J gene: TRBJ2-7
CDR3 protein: CSARDSQGGTDEQYF

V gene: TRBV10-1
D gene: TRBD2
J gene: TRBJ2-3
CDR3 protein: CASSDRGGSDTQYF

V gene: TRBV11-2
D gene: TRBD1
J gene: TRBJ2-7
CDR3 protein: CASSSPTGIYEQYF